The 26 T cell receptor beta chains listed next were all sequenced from one sample in a study of identifying expanded T cells in peripheral blood. TCRdb's copy holds only in-frame clones and misses some; the assay was immunoSEQ multiplex PCR. The sample has under 70,000 clones; more than 70% are singletons. Specimen: blood. The source is a person aged 18-70 years in good health.

The J gene is TRBJ1-3, the V gene TRBV5-1; D unclear. The germline V gene encodes CDR1 SGHRS and CDR2 YFSETQ. CDR3 length: 16 amino acids. With 0 bases removed from V and 0 bases from J, the gap between germline ends came to 10 bases. CDR3 coding DNA: TGCGCCAGCAGCTTGGACCCTACGGGCTCTGGAAACACCATATATTTT. Translated, it gives CASSLDPTGSGNTIYF.

The rearrangement joins TRBV5-6 to TRBJ2-3; 8 bases are shared with TRBD1. Germline CDR1 SGHDT, CDR2 YYEEEE. Unmatched junction bases numbered 0, after V lost 3 bases and J lost 6 bases. This CDR3 has 12 residues. CDR3 loop: CASSWDRDTQYF. The CDR3 DNA follows: TGTGCCAGCAGCTGGGACAGGGATACGCAGTATTTT.

This sequence joins TRBV2 and TRBJ2-3, with D hard to call. The CDR3 extends over 12 amino acids. With 5 bases removed from V and 6 bases from J, the gap between germline ends came to 9 bases. The germline gives CDR1 SNHLY, CDR2 FYNNEI. CDR3 DNA: TGTGCCAGCAGTCCGACGTTGGATACGCAGTATTTT. As protein: CASSPTLDTQYF.

The gene calls are TRBV18 and TRBJ2-1; D is possibly TRBD1 or TRBD2 (5 bases each). The CDR3 is 16 amino acids. Germline CDR1 reads KGHSH; CDR2 reads LQKENI. With 3 bases removed from V and 1 base from J, the gap between germline ends came to 13 bases. The CDR3 nucleotides are TGTGCCAGCTCACCGGCCGAGGGGAAGTCCTACAATGAGCAGTTCTTC. This codes for CASSPAEGKSYNEQFF.

The chain employs TRBV19 and TRBJ1-2; 9 positions agree with TRBD1. Germline-derived CDR1 and CDR2 are LNHDA and SQIVND (reference sequence). The CDR3 length is 13 residues. Germline trimming cut 5 bases from V and 7 bases from J; bases unmatched to any gene: 5. CDR3 sequence (DNA): TGTGCCAGTAGTCCCACAGGGGGCGGTGGCTACACCTTC. The encoded protein is CASSPTGGGGYTF.

The J gene is TRBJ2-3, the V gene TRBV9; no reliable D call. This CDR3 spans 16 amino acids. Between the trimmed V and J ends, which lost 0 bases and 6 bases, there was a span of 17 bases. CDR1 and CDR2 from the germline V gene are SGDLS and YYNGEE. CDR3 protein: CASSVALRHGRDTQYF. CDR3 bases: TGTGCCAGCAGCGTAGCCCTTCGGCACGGCAGGGATACGCAGTATTTT.

V usage is TRBV7-9 and J usage is TRBJ2-1, with TRBD2 matching 8 bases. The CDR3 is 16 amino acids. Losses at the gene ends were 5 bases for V and 4 bases for J; bases not matched to a gene: 10. From germline, CDR1 is SEHNR and CDR2 FQNEAQ (reference sequence). The CDR3, as DNA: TGTGCCAGCAGCGCGTCCGGGACTAGTCTTTACAATGAGCAGTTCTTC. Its protein is CASSASGTSLYNEQFF. Full variable domain (outside the CDR3, taken from reference TRBV7-9 and TRBJ2-1): DTGVSQNPRHKITKRGQNVTFRCDPISEHNRLYWYRQTLGQGPEFLTYFQNEAQLEKSRLLSDRFSAERPKGSFSTLEIQRTEQGDSAMYLCASSASGTSLYNEQFFGPGTRLTVL.

This clone was seen once. The chain carries TRBV7-9 and TRBJ2-7; perhaps TRBD1 as D (6 bases). Trimming left V 6 bases short and J 4 bases short, with 13 bases between. The CDR3 extends over 13 amino acids. Germline lookup yields CDR1 SEHNR and CDR2 FQNEAQ (reference sequence). In nucleotides, the CDR3 is TGTGCCAGCAGAGAACCAGGGGTTTACGAGCAGTACTTC. Translation gives CASREPGVYEQYF. Filled out from reference TRBV7-9 and TRBJ2-7, the complete variable domain reads DTGVSQNPRHKITKRGQNVTFRCDPISEHNRLYWYRQTLGQGPEFLTYFQNEAQLEKSRLLSDRFSAERPKGSFSTLEIQRTEQGDSAMYLCASREPGVYEQYFGPGTRLTVT.

The chain recombines TRBV5-4 with TRBJ1-4; TRBD1 matches at 9 bases. The CDR3 is made up of 18 amino acids. Germline V gives CDR1 SGHNT, CDR2 YYREEE (reference sequence). V was clipped by 3 bases and J by 5 bases; unmatched bases: 14. The DNA of the CDR3 is TGTGCCAGCAGCTACTCCGGCCGGACAGGGGTGGGGAATGAAAAACTGTTTTTT. Its protein is CASSYSGRTGVGNEKLFF.

V gene TRBV6-5 combines with J gene TRBJ2-7, with D perhaps TRBD2 (5 bases). V shed 0 bases and J shed 3 bases, with 9 bases lying between them. Germline lookup yields CDR1 MNHEY and CDR2 SVGAGI. CDR3 size: 14 residues. CDR3 in DNA: TGTGCCAGCAGTTACTCGAGGGTGAGCTACGAGCAGTACTTC. It yields the protein CASSYSRVSYEQYF.

The chain carries TRBV10-3 and TRBJ2-1; D is ambiguous. The CDR3 covers 13 residues. Trimming removed 0 bases at V and 10 bases at J, with 10 bases between. Germline V gene sequence: CDR1 ENHRY, CDR2 SYGVKD. The CDR3 loop reads CAISESRVGEQFF. The CDR3 DNA is TGTGCCATCAGTGAGTCAAGGGTAGGGGAGCAGTTCTTC.

This clone has a single count. The J gene is TRBJ2-1, the V gene TRBV11-2; tentative D call: TRBD2 (5 bases). The germline CDR1 and CDR2 sequences are SGHAT and FQNNGV. The CDR3 is 14 amino acids. Between the trimmed V and J ends, which lost 5 bases and 8 bases, there was a span of 16 bases. The CDR3 DNA sequence: TGTGCCAGCAGCCCGGGAAATTTCCTACATGAGCAGTTCTTC. Its protein is CASSPGNFLHEQFF.

CDR3 nucleotides: TGTGCCAGCAGCGAAACAGGGATCAGCAATCAGCCCCAGCATTTT. It specifies CASSETGISNQPQHF. This chain uses TRBV6-1 with TRBJ1-5, with a tentative D call TRBD1 (6 bases). This CDR3 has 15 residues. Germline V lookup: CDR1 MNHNS, CDR2 SASEGT. Trimming removed 6 bases at V and 1 base at J, with 13 bases between.

J is TRBJ2-7 and V is TRBV5-1; 11 positions agree with TRBD2. Germline V lookup: CDR1 SGHRS, CDR2 YFSETQ. The ends lost 4 bases at V and 5 bases at J; junction bases unmatched: 5. The CDR3 length is 14 residues. The DNA for the CDR3 is TGCGCCAGCAGCCTAACTAGCGGGAGCCACGAGCAGTACTTC. It is translated as CASSLTSGSHEQYF.

The rearrangement uses TRBV7-9 and TRBJ1-4; 10 nucleotides agree with TRBD1. CDR1 and CDR2 from the germline V gene are SEHNR and FQNEAQ (reference sequence). CDR3 length: 16 residues. Trimming at V came to 1 base and at J to 2 bases, leaving 1 base not matched to a gene. Here the CDR3 DNA reads TGTGCCAGCAGCTTAGAGACAGGGGGCACTAATGAAAAACTGTTTTTT. Translated, it gives CASSLETGGTNEKLFF.

This chain links TRBV4-2 with TRBJ1-1, with D uncertain. V lost 0 bases, J lost 1 base, and 6 bases lay in between. The CDR3 is made up of 14 amino acids. CDR1 LGHNA and CDR2 YNFKEQ come from the germline V gene. CDR3 in DNA: TGTGCCAGCAGCCAAGATTCGGAGAACACTGAAGCTTTCTTT. Amino acids: CASSQDSENTEAFF.

This clone has a handful of counts. V usage is TRBV6-4 and J usage is TRBJ2-3; perhaps D is TRBD1 or TRBD2 (5 bases each). V was trimmed by 0 bases and J by 2 bases, leaving 12 bases between them. From germline, CDR1 is MRHNA and CDR2 SNTAGT. There are 16 residues in the CDR3. The CDR3 bases are TGTGCCAGCAGTGACTCCGCCGGGGCCCCCACAGATACGCAGTATTTT. Its protein product is CASSDSAGAPTDTQYF.

This rearrangement joins TRBV25-1 to TRBJ2-1; D is unresolved. This CDR3 comprises 14 residues. Between the trimmed V and J ends, which lost 8 bases and 7 bases, there was a span of 18 bases. Looked up from germline, CDR1 is MGHDK and CDR2 is SYGVNS. This CDR3 reads CASGDQVWGNEQFF. CDR3 DNA sequence: TGTGCCAGCGGGGATCAGGTATGGGGAAATGAGCAGTTCTTC.

The rearrangement joins TRBV28 to TRBJ2-5; 7 bases line up with TRBD2. CDR1 MDHEN and CDR2 SYDVKM come from the germline V gene. V trimming: 5 bases; J trimming: 3 bases; junction bases outside the gene matches: 6. The CDR3 consists of 14 residues. The CDR3 DNA is TGTGCCAGCAGTCTACTAGCGAATAAAGAGACCCAGTACTTC. Its translation is CASSLLANKETQYF.

The chain employs TRBV6-5 and TRBJ2-2; TRBD1 matches at 8 bases. The CDR3 covers 15 residues. Germline CDR1 is MNHEY and CDR2 is SVGAGI. Trimming took 6 bases from V and 5 from J; bases not matched to a gene: 8. The CDR3 DNA sequence: TGTGCCAGCAGCTACATTCAGGGGGCGACCGGGGAGCTGTTTTTT. It specifies CASSYIQGATGELFF.

A single count supports this clone. This rearrangement joins TRBV30 to TRBJ1-2; TRBD1 matches at 7 bases. The CDR3 contains 13 residues. J gave up 4 bases and V 7 bases, and 9 bases lay outside the gene matches. Germline CDR1 and CDR2: GTSNPN and SVGIG (reference sequence). The CDR3 protein is CASRQGVTYGYTF. The CDR3 nucleotides read TGTGCCTCGAGACAGGGTGTAACCTATGGCTACACCTTC.

V is TRBV28 and J is TRBJ1-5, with D possibly TRBD1 on 6 matching bases. Trimming left V 2 bases short and J 7 bases short, with 15 bases between. Germline V CDR1 and CDR2: MDHEN, SYDVKM. This CDR3 has 15 amino acids. Written as DNA, the CDR3 is TGTGCCAGCAGTTTAAGGTTGGGGGGCGGACAGCCCCAGCATTTT. Its protein is CASSLRLGGGQPQHF.

V and J are TRBV29-1 and TRBJ2-7; D call uncertain. The V end lost 3 bases, the J end lost 1 base, and 10 bases lay between the germline ends. In germline, CDR1 is SQVTM, CDR2 ANQGSEA. The CDR3 has 13 amino acids. CDR3: CSVESQASYEQYF. DNA for the CDR3: TGCAGCGTTGAGAGTCAGGCATCCTACGAGCAGTACTTC.

V and J are TRBV5-4 and TRBJ2-4, with 12 bases fitting TRBD2. CDR1 is SGHNT, CDR2 YYREEE, per germline (reference sequence). The CDR3 runs to 19 residues. V lost 0 bases and J lost 3; bases outside the gene matches: 10. The CDR3 is CASSLVTLAGGPVKNIQYF. The CDR3, as DNA: TGTGCCAGCAGCTTGGTAACCCTAGCGGGAGGGCCAGTCAAAAACATTCAGTACTTC.

The CDR3 is CASSVIATTGELFF. The CDR3 DNA reads TGTGCCAGCAGTGTAATAGCGACCACCGGGGAGCTGTTTTTT. V is TRBV6-4 and J is TRBJ2-2; D may be TRBD2 (5 bases). The germline V gene encodes CDR1 MRHNA and CDR2 SNTAGT. V lost 4 bases and J 4 bases, leaving 10 bases between the germline ends. This CDR3 has 14 residues.

The J gene is TRBJ2-2, the V gene TRBV5-4; TRBD1 matches at 10 bases. Per the germline V gene, CDR1 is SGHNT and CDR2 is YYREEE (reference sequence). V gave up 0 bases and J gave up 6 bases; unmatched junction bases: 2. This CDR3 contains 15 residues. In DNA, the CDR3 is TGTGCCAGCAGCTTGGGGGACAGGGGACCCGGGGAGCTGTTTTTT. Translation: CASSLGDRGPGELFF. Looking up the rest from reference TRBV5-4 and TRBJ2-2 gives the full variable domain: ETGVTQSPTHLIKTRGQQVTLRCSSQSGHNTVSWYQQALGQGPQFIFQYYREEENGRGNFPPRFSGLQFPNYSSELNVNALELDDSALYLCASSLGDRGPGELFFGEGSRLTVL.